The text below deals with one T cell receptor beta chain. The CDR3 contains 14 residues. Trimming stripped 0 bases from V and 4 bases from J, with 8 bases between. In germline, CDR1 is SGDLS, CDR2 YYNGEE. The sample is drawn from a study of T cell responses to AZD1222 COVID-19 vaccine. The repertoire was sequenced with immunoSEQ multiplex PCR; TCRdb's copy has only in-frame clones and lacks some. The data hold more than 80,000 clones, with 85% to 90% observed a single time. This TCR was recovered from an adult in good health. The material was peripheral blood, obtained on day 0 of AZD1222 vaccination. The chain links TRBV9 to TRBJ1-3; tentatively, D is TRBD1 (6 bases). The CDR3 here is CASSVAGQGNTIYF. DNA of the CDR3: TGTGCCAGCAGCGTAGCGGGACAAGGAAACACCATATATTTT. Full variable domain (remainder filled in from reference TRBV9 and TRBJ1-3): DSGVTQTPKHLITATGQRVTLRCSPRSGDLSVYWYQQSLDQGLQFLIQYYNGEERAKGNILERFSAQQFPDLHSELNLSSLELGDSALYFCASSVAGQGNTIYFGEGSWLTVV.